The entry below gives a single TCR beta chain sequence along with its context. This sample stems from a study of blood T cell repertoires in COVID-19. As for the study in general: Researchers got acute and convalescent COVID-19 samples from the United States, Italy and Spain. PBMCs, B-cell-depleted T cells, or T cells were the source of the cDNA or gDNA that made up the material.

Methods used by the authors: Reference gene primer amplification in the assay estimated nucleated cell counts. Data came from immunoSEQ multiplex PCR; TCRdb stores just in-frame clones and leaves some out. V and J calls and clone size follow that table, whereas D and trimming were derived from the DNA. This table holds over 400,000 clones, roughly 85% found once. The CDR3 extends over 18 amino acids. Germline CDR1 SGHRS, CDR2 YFSETQ. Trimming removed 0 bases from V and 2 bases from J; junction bases left unmatched: 12. Sequenced: peripheral blood. The clonotype originates from a human donor in a cohort sampled during active COVID-19. The rearrangement uses TRBV5-1 and TRBJ2-3; 7 positions agree with TRBD2. In nucleotides, the CDR3 is TGCGCCAGCAGCTTGGAATCTCTGGGGGGGATTATCACAGATACGCAGTATTTT. This gives the protein CASSLESLGGIITDTQYF.